This T cell receptor beta chain was recovered during a study of blood T cell repertoires in COVID-19. In germline, CDR1 is GTSNPN, CDR2 SVGIG (reference sequence). V was cut by 3 bases and J by 4 bases, with 11 bases left in between. This CDR3 region has 13 residues. In the study's own analysis: It was from reference gene primer amplification that nucleated cell counts were estimated. Profiled with immunoSEQ multiplex PCR; TCRdb holds only in-frame clones, not every one. That table furnishes V, J and clone size, whereas the DNA furnished D and trimming. The profile shows about 260,000 clones, 88% of them singletons.

This clonotype was obtained from a man between 60 and 70 years old who had recovered from COVID-19. What was sequenced was peripheral blood. V gene TRBV30 combines with J gene TRBJ2-3, with D perhaps matching TRBD2 (6 bases). CDR3 nucleotide sequence: TGTGCCTGGAGCGGAGGGGCCCCAGATACGCAGTATTTT. Translation: CAWSGGAPDTQYF.